This T cell receptor (beta chain) was found in a study of shared clonotypes between healthy human individuals. Sequencing was performed with immunoSEQ multiplex PCR; in TCRdb, only in-frame clones are kept and a portion is missing. The sample shows approximately 2.1 million clones, 80% to 95% of them seen only once. Deletions cut 3 bases from V and 9 bases from J, with 12 bases between. This CDR3 is built from 11 residues. From germline, CDR1 is GTSNPN and CDR2 SVGIG (reference sequence). The count of this clone is one. The antigen is unknown. Overall study results and limits: Generation probabilities were higher for clonotypes shared across all four sorted-subset donors than for unshared ones.

Sequenced: naive CD4+ T cells from PBMCs. Subset here: CD45RA+ positively selected. The rearrangement links TRBV30 to TRBJ2-7, with a possible D match to TRBD2 (5 bases). This TCR derives from a man between 18 and 29 years old in good health. Some clones in this sample may be carry-over from other donors' samples. The CDR3 reads CAWRDYQGQYF. The DNA of the CDR3 is TGTGCCTGGAGAGACTACCAAGGGCAGTACTTC.